A single sample is the source of the 22 T cell receptor beta chains below, sequenced in a study of T cell repertoires in ileal Crohn's disease. TCRdb keeps only in-frame clones here, not all; method: immunoSEQ multiplex PCR. The sample consists of some 10,000 clones, approximately 78% of them appearing once. Time point indicated: neoterminal ileum biopsy at postoperative endoscopy, about 6 months after surgery. Specimen: ileal tissue. These receptors were taken from an adult with Crohn's disease.

The V gene is TRBV20-1, the J gene TRBJ2-7; TRBD2 is a possible D gene (5 bases). The V gene's germline CDR1 is DFQATT and CDR2 SNEGSKA (reference sequence). The CDR3 is made up of 10 amino acids. Between the trimmed V and J ends, which lost 7 bases and 3 bases, there was a span of 7 bases. The DNA of the CDR3 is TGCAGTGGGGAGTTCTACGAGCAGTACTTC. Amino acid sequence: CSGEFYEQYF.

CDR3 protein: CASHGLGSNQPQHF. In DNA form, the CDR3 reads TGTGCCAGCCACGGACTGGGGAGCAATCAGCCCCAGCATTTT. This sequence joins TRBV27 and TRBJ1-5; no clear D. The CDR3 sequence is 14 residues long. Trimming took 8 bases from V and 1 from J, leaving 12 bases between them. Germline V CDR1 and CDR2: MNHEY, SMNVEV (reference sequence).

The chain is built from TRBV14 and TRBJ2-2; weak D call: TRBD1 (5 bases). CDR1 is SGHDN, CDR2 FVKESK, per germline. With 1 base removed from V and 6 bases from J, the gap between germline ends came to 12 bases. The CDR3 contains 15 residues. CDR3 sequence: CASSQVLGVAGELFF. The CDR3 bases are TGTGCCAGCAGCCAAGTGTTAGGGGTGGCCGGGGAGCTGTTTTTT.

The V call is TRBV7-3, the J call TRBJ2-3, with unresolved D. Germline CDR1 and CDR2: SGHTA and FQGTGA. This CDR3 has 13 amino acids. Trimming removed 5 bases at V and 0 bases at J, with 6 bases between. The DNA of the CDR3 is TGTGCCAGCAGCCCCCATAGCACAGATACGCAGTATTTT. It encodes CASSPHSTDTQYF.

The rearrangement joins TRBV27 to TRBJ2-5; TRBD1 aligns across 9 bases. Germline-derived CDR1 and CDR2 are MNHEY and SMNVEV (reference sequence). This CDR3 contains 16 residues. V trimming: 3 bases; J trimming: 1 base; junction bases outside the gene matches: 6. CDR3 loop: CASSFLGQGSQETQYF. The CDR3 DNA reads as TGTGCCAGCAGTTTTCTTGGACAGGGGAGCCAAGAGACCCAGTACTTC.

This clone has only a few counts. V gene TRBV28 combines with J gene TRBJ2-7; TRBD2 matches at 8 bases. The CDR3 extends over 14 amino acids. Per the germline V gene, CDR1 is MDHEN and CDR2 is SYDVKM. V lost 4 bases to trimming and J lost 6 bases; unmatched junction nucleotides: 8. The DNA of the CDR3 is TGTGCCAGCAGTTCTCTCGGGACTAGGGTCGAGCAGTACTTC. This codes for CASSSLGTRVEQYF.

This sequence joins TRBV11-1 and TRBJ2-2, with 7 nucleotides matching TRBD2. Trimming cost V 0 bases and J 4 bases; bases outside gene matches: 2. CDR1 is SGHAT, CDR2 FQDESV, per germline (reference sequence). The CDR3 spans 15 residues. CDR3: CASSLAGGVTGELFF. The DNA for the CDR3 is TGTGCCAGCAGCTTAGCGGGAGGGGTCACCGGGGAGCTGTTTTTT.

The chain is built from TRBV6-5 and TRBJ1-1; possibly TRBD1 for D (6 bases). Germline CDR1 and CDR2: MNHEY and SVGAGI. The CDR3 spans 12 residues. V lost 5 bases, J lost 5 bases, and 9 bases lay in between. The CDR3 protein is CASSTGRTEAFF. The CDR3 DNA reads as TGTGCCAGCAGTACAGGGAGAACTGAAGCTTTCTTT.

The V gene is TRBV10-1, the J gene TRBJ2-7; 7 nucleotides agree with TRBD2. Germline CDR1 reads WNHNN; CDR2 reads SYGVQD (reference sequence). V was pared by 10 bases and J by 7 bases, with 16 bases of the junction left unmatched. This CDR3 has 14 residues. CDR3 sequence reads: CATSRWAGDGEQYF. CDR3 DNA sequence: TGCGCCACCTCACGATGGGCGGGAGACGGGGAGCAGTACTTC.

V and J are TRBV10-2 and TRBJ2-3; 8 nucleotides agree with TRBD2. Germline trimming cut 10 bases from V and 6 bases from J; bases unmatched to any gene: 15. Germline values: CDR1 WSHSY, CDR2 SAAADI. The CDR3 spans 15 residues. Here the CDR3 reads CATLLTSGSWDTQYF. The CDR3 DNA is TGCGCCACCCTCCTAACAAGCGGGAGTTGGGATACGCAGTATTTT.

The chain joins TRBV5-1 to TRBJ2-6; D is possibly TRBD2 (5 bases). V gave up 3 bases and J gave up 1 base, with 11 bases separating them. CDR3 length: 16 residues. Germline lookup yields CDR1 SGHRS and CDR2 YFSETQ. The CDR3 DNA follows: TGCGCCAGCAGCTCTGCGACGGGGTCTGGGGCCAACGTCCTGACTTTC. This codes for CASSSATGSGANVLTF.

This clone was observed once. The chain has TRBV2 and TRBJ2-7, with 7 bases that match TRBD1. In germline, CDR1 is SNHLY, CDR2 FYNNEI. The CDR3 consists of 14 residues. J was trimmed by 4 bases and V by 6 bases; bases with no gene match: 9. CDR3 region: CASRDRVGYYEQYF. The CDR3 bases are TGTGCCAGCAGAGACAGGGTTGGATATTACGAGCAGTACTTC.

V and J are TRBV28 and TRBJ2-7; tentative D call: TRBD1 (7 bases). The V end was cut by 5 bases, the J end by 4 bases, with 12 bases between. The germline V gene has CDR1 MDHEN and CDR2 SYDVKM. This CDR3 region has 13 residues. For the CDR3, the DNA is TGTGCCAGCAGTGCGGGACAGCATTACGAGCAGTACTTC. It is translated as CASSAGQHYEQYF.

V gene TRBV27 combines with J gene TRBJ2-7, with a possible D match to TRBD2 (6 bases). This CDR3 has 14 amino acids. Trimming took 0 bases from V and 3 from J, leaving 9 bases between them. Germline values: CDR1 MNHEY, CDR2 SMNVEV (reference sequence). The CDR3 nucleotides read TGTGCCAGCAGTTTATCGGGGGGATACTACGAGCAGTACTTC. This translates into CASSLSGGYYEQYF.

This clone showed up just a few times. The V call is TRBV30, the J call TRBJ1-4; a weak D match, TRBD1 (5 bases). Trimming took off 5 bases at V and 13 bases at J, with 20 bases between the two ends. Germline V lookup: CDR1 GTSNPN, CDR2 SVGIG (reference sequence). This CDR3 has 13 amino acids. Here the CDR3 reads CAWGDLEEGGLFF. The CDR3 nucleotides are TGTGCCTGGGGGGACCTGGAGGAGGGCGGACTGTTTTTT.

This clone came up once. The rearrangement joins TRBV5-6 to TRBJ2-1; the D gene is possibly TRBD2 (6 bases). Germline V gene sequence: CDR1 SGHDT, CDR2 YYEEEE. This CDR3 region has 14 residues. V was cut by 4 bases and J by 7 bases, with 15 bases left in between. CDR3 coding DNA: TGTGCCAGCAGCCGGCGGGACGGAGCGAATGAGCAGTTCTTC. It codes for CASSRRDGANEQFF.

The chain links TRBV6-6 to TRBJ2-1; 7 nucleotides line up with TRBD2. V gave up 5 bases and J gave up 0 bases; unmatched junction bases: 4. The CDR3 has 15 amino acids. Germline-derived CDR1 and CDR2 are MNHNY and SVGAGI (reference sequence). The DNA for the CDR3 is TGTGCCAGCAGTCTAGCGGACCCCTCCTACAATGAGCAGTTCTTC. Encoded protein: CASSLADPSYNEQFF.

This clone is medium-sized (0.01 to 0.1%) by share. V gene TRBV6-4 combines with J gene TRBJ2-1; D gene uncertain. Trimming removed 6 bases at V and 0 bases at J, with 15 bases between. Looked up from germline, CDR1 is MRHNA and CDR2 is SNTAGT. The CDR3 has 16 amino acids. CDR3 DNA sequence: TGTGCCAGCAGCGCGGAGCTCCAGAGCTCCTACAATGAGCAGTTCTTC. Its translation is CASSAELQSSYNEQFF.

V usage is TRBV10-2 and J usage is TRBJ2-7, with 7 bases aligning to TRBD1. This CDR3 has 15 residues. The germline V gene encodes CDR1 WSHSY and CDR2 SAAADI. J was trimmed by 6 bases and V by 6 bases; bases with no gene match: 14. DNA of the CDR3: TGCGCCAGCAGGGTATCCGGGACAGCGTCCGGCGAGCAGTACTTC. It yields the protein CASRVSGTASGEQYF.

The CDR3 DNA is TGTGCCAGCAGTTCAGACCCAGGCTCCCAACTCTCTGGGGCCAACGTCCTGACTTTC. Amino acid sequence: CASSSDPGSQLSGANVLTF. The V gene is TRBV28, the J gene TRBJ2-6, with D uncertain. Germline V CDR1 and CDR2: MDHEN, SYDVKM. Trimming pared 4 bases from V and 0 bases from J, leaving 19 bases between. The CDR3 spans 19 residues. Full variable domain (rest looked up from reference TRBV28 and TRBJ2-6): DVKVTQSSRYLVKRTGEKVFLECVQDMDHENMFWYRQDPGLGLRLIYFSYDVKMKEKGDIPEGYSVSREKKERFSLILESASTNQTSMYLCASSSDPGSQLSGANVLTFGAGSRLTVL.

This clone showed up just once. The chain couples TRBV5-4 to TRBJ2-1; no firm D call. V lost 0 bases, J lost 8 bases, and 6 bases lay in between. In germline, CDR1 is SGHNT, CDR2 YYREEE (reference sequence). The CDR3 runs 12 residues. CDR3 nucleotides: TGTGCCAGCAGCTTGGGGCTCTATGAGCAGTTCTTC. Encoded protein: CASSLGLYEQFF.

V usage is TRBV2 and J usage is TRBJ1-5; D unclear. V lost 7 bases to trimming and J lost 3 bases, with 10 bases between them. The CDR3 runs 13 residues. Germline-derived CDR1 and CDR2 are SNHLY and FYNNEI. Written as DNA, the CDR3 is TGTGCCAGCAAAAGTCAGGTCAATCAGCCCCAGCATTTT. The encoded protein is CASKSQVNQPQHF.